In this sample, the clone carrying this T cell receptor (beta chain) turned up a few times. Measured with immunoSEQ multiplex PCR; TCRdb has only the in-frame clones, and not every one. The data contain 150,000 to 200,000 clones, almost 85% of them singletons. This sample stems from a study of blood T cell repertoires in COVID-19. CDR3 length equals 13 residues. Germline V gene lookup returns CDR1 GTSNPN and CDR2 SVGIG (reference sequence). The V and J ends lost 4 bases and 6 bases respectively, with 15 bases between them. The chain recombines TRBV30 with TRBJ1-1, with D possibly matching TRBD1 (6 bases). Sequencing used peripheral blood. This TCR was sampled from a woman of 80 years or more with acute or convalescent COVID-19. The CDR3 loop reads CAWKTWGGPEAFF. DNA for the CDR3: TGTGCCTGGAAGACGTGGGGGGGCCCTGAAGCTTTCTTT. Based on the CDR3 plus reference TRBV30 and TRBJ1-1, the full variable domain is SQTIHQWPATLVQPVGSPLSLECTVEGTSNPNLYWYRQAAGRGLQLLFYSVGIGQISSEVPQNLSASRPQDRQFILSSKKLLLSDSGFYLCAWKTWGGPEAFFGQGTRLTVV.